These 9 T cell receptor beta chains were all obtained from the same sample, sequenced in a study of blood T cell repertoires in COVID-19. Clones were sequenced by immunoSEQ multiplex PCR, and TCRdb holds only the in-frame ones, with some missing. The table shows 200,000 to 300,000 clones, with 80% to 90% occurring only once. Source material: PBMCs or T cells enriched from blood (not recorded which). Receptors originate from a woman aged 30 to 39 who had recovered from COVID-19.

The V call is TRBV18, the J call TRBJ2-3, with a tentative D call TRBD1 (6 bases). The V and J ends lost 6 bases and 0 bases respectively, with 13 bases between them. This CDR3 contains 15 residues. Germline V lookup: CDR1 KGHSH, CDR2 LQKENI. The CDR3 nucleotides read TGTGCCAGCTCTTTACAGGGTACTAGCACAGATACGCAGTATTTT. It yields the protein CASSLQGTSTDTQYF.

The J gene is TRBJ2-7, the V gene TRBV25-1; 7 bases fit TRBD1. This CDR3 is built from 12 residues. Germline lookup yields CDR1 MGHDK and CDR2 SYGVNS. The V and J ends lost 3 bases and 6 bases, in that order; junction bases with no gene match: 2. CDR3 sequence (DNA): TGTGCCAGCAGTGACTACAGGGGCGAGCAGTACTTC. Protein sequence: CASSDYRGEQYF.

Concerning this clone: A read error may produce the germline difference seen at one junction end. The rearrangement uses TRBV7-2 and TRBJ1-1; D possibly corresponds to TRBD1 (6 bases). The CDR3 is made up of 12 amino acids. The germline V gene encodes CDR1 SGHTA and CDR2 FQGNSA. The CDR3 DNA is TGTGCCAGCGGGCCCGGGACACCCTCACCGCGTTTT. Translated: CASGPGTPSPRF.

V usage is TRBV5-1 and J usage is TRBJ1-4, with D hard to call. Trimming left V 3 bases short and J 1 base short, with 13 bases between. The CDR3 has 16 amino acids. Germline V gene data show CDR1 as SGHRS and CDR2 as YFSETQ. CDR3 residues: CASSSGIQQTNEKLFF. DNA of the CDR3: TGCGCCAGCAGCTCTGGTATACAGCAAACTAATGAAAAACTGTTTTTT.

The V and J genes are TRBV19 and TRBJ1-1; D is possibly TRBD1 (6 bases). V gave up 6 bases and J gave up 9 bases, with 23 bases separating them. CDR1 LNHDA and CDR2 SQIVND come from the germline V gene (reference sequence). The CDR3 spans 15 residues. The CDR3 coding sequence is TGTGCCAGTAGATCCCCGGTGGGGGCAGACCCCCAAGCTTTCTTT. Its translation: CASRSPVGADPQAFF.

J is TRBJ1-2 and V is TRBV6-2 or TRBV6-3, with 9 nucleotides matching TRBD1. V was pared by 2 bases and J by 8 bases, with 9 bases of the junction left unmatched. Germline assignment: CDR1 MNHEY and CDR2 SVGEGT. The CDR3 totals 15 residues. CDR3 sequence (DNA): TGTGCCAGCAGTTACCTTCAGCGGACAGGGGAAGGCTACACCTTC. It encodes CASSYLQRTGEGYTF.

This clone has a single count. The rearrangement joins TRBV7-2 to TRBJ2-3; 13 bases line up with TRBD2. From germline, CDR1 is SGHTA and CDR2 FQGNSA. J was trimmed by 4 bases and V by 1 base; bases with no gene match: 2. The CDR3 covers 16 residues. The DNA of the CDR3 is TGTGCCAGCAGCTTAGGACTAGCGGGAGGCTCAGATACGCAGTATTTT. Protein sequence: CASSLGLAGGSDTQYF.

J is TRBJ2-3 and V is TRBV5-1, with TRBD1 as a possible D gene (6 bases). The germline CDR1 and CDR2 sequences are SGHRS and YFSETQ. Trimming pared 0 bases from V and 1 base from J, leaving 15 bases between. This CDR3 contains 17 residues. The CDR3 loop is CASSLAVDRKGTDTQYF. CDR3 nucleotides: TGCGCCAGCAGCTTGGCCGTGGACAGAAAGGGCACAGATACGCAGTATTTT.

The chain joins TRBV19 to TRBJ2-7; perhaps TRBD1 as D (6 bases). The CDR3 runs 11 residues. The germline CDR1 and CDR2 sequences are LNHDA and SQIVND (reference sequence). V was shortened by 4 bases and J by 6 bases, with 7 bases between the two germline ends. The CDR3 region is CASSTGVEQYF. CDR3 nucleotides: TGTGCCAGTAGTACAGGGGTCGAGCAGTACTTC.